A single sample is the source of the 20 T cell receptor beta chains below, sequenced in a study of cytomegalovirus exposure and HLA in healthy donors. The study ran its PCR with 60 Vbeta and 13 Jbeta primers. Profiled with immunoSEQ multiplex PCR; TCRdb holds only in-frame clones, not every one. The table lists about 140,000 clones, around 80% of them singletons. Sequencing input: PBMCs. All receptors come from a man in his late teens or twenties in good health and CMV-seropositive.

This chain uses TRBV6-4 with TRBJ2-1; the match to TRBD2 covers 9 bases. V trimming: 3 bases; J trimming: 6 bases; junction bases outside the gene matches: 6. The CDR3 runs 15 residues. From germline, CDR1 is MRHNA and CDR2 SNTAGT. The CDR3 spells CASSEGIAGVNEQFF. CDR3 in DNA: TGTGCCAGCAGTGAGGGTATAGCGGGAGTCAATGAGCAGTTCTTC.

V and J are TRBV7-9 and TRBJ1-4; 8 nucleotides match TRBD1. This CDR3 spans 17 amino acids. Germline CDR1 SEHNR, CDR2 FQNEAQ (reference sequence). J gave up 1 base and V 6 bases, and 10 bases lay outside the gene matches. CDR3 amino acids: CASSYRTGRITNEKLFF. In DNA form, the CDR3 reads TGTGCCAGCAGTTACCGGACAGGGCGTATAACTAATGAAAAACTGTTTTTT.

V usage is TRBV6-5 and J usage is TRBJ2-7; 10 positions match TRBD2. After removal of 6 bases from V and 7 bases from J, the junction contained 6 bases not matched to a gene. Germline lookup yields CDR1 MNHEY and CDR2 SVGAGI. The CDR3 length is 13 residues. CDR3 coding DNA: TGTGCCAGCAGGGCCGCTAGCGGGAGAGAGCAGTACTTC. Translating gives CASRAASGREQYF.

The chain combines TRBV7-2 with TRBJ1-2; 9 positions agree with TRBD1. The trim removed 4 bases at V and 5 bases at J, leaving 2 bases unmatched. Germline V gene lookup returns CDR1 SGHTA and CDR2 FQGNSA. The CDR3 is 13 amino acids. The CDR3 here is CASSSGQGYGYTF. The DNA of the CDR3 is TGTGCCAGCAGCTCCGGACAGGGGTATGGCTACACCTTC.

The rearrangement joins TRBV11-2 to TRBJ2-2, with TRBD1 matching 9 bases. The germline V gene has CDR1 SGHAT and CDR2 FQNNGV. This CDR3 has 15 residues. V lost 5 bases, J lost 5 bases, and 6 bases stayed unmatched. The CDR3: CASSLQGANTGELFF. CDR3 DNA sequence: TGTGCCAGCAGCCTACAGGGGGCAAATACCGGGGAGCTGTTTTTT.

The chain links TRBV2 to TRBJ1-5; 7 nucleotides match TRBD1. Germline V lookup: CDR1 SNHLY, CDR2 FYNNEI. The CDR3 is made up of 16 amino acids. V shed 0 bases, J shed 2 bases, and the junction held 4 bases outside the gene matches. In nucleotides, the CDR3 is TGTGCCAGCAGTGAAGCCGGCGGGACAGGCAATCAGCCCCAGCATTTT. Its protein is CASSEAGGTGNQPQHF.

The chain couples TRBV10-1 to TRBJ2-1, with TRBD2 matching over 12 bases. Germline loops: CDR1 WNHNN, CDR2 SYGVQD (reference sequence). This CDR3 comprises 16 residues. The trim removed 4 bases at V and 9 bases at J, leaving 10 bases unmatched. The CDR3 here is CASSGTLAGGPSEQFF. DNA of the CDR3: TGCGCCAGCAGTGGTACTCTAGCGGGAGGGCCTAGTGAGCAGTTCTTC.

The V gene is TRBV2, the J gene TRBJ1-1, with D unresolved. Trimming took off 4 bases at V and 9 bases at J, with 21 bases between the two ends. Germline assignment: CDR1 SNHLY and CDR2 FYNNEI. The CDR3 is made up of 15 amino acids. This CDR3 reads CASSGSGRAWSKAFF. The CDR3 DNA is TGTGCCAGCAGTGGCAGCGGAAGGGCCTGGTCTAAAGCTTTCTTT.

The genes are TRBV7-8 and TRBJ1-1, with TRBD1 identical over 10 bases. The CDR3 runs 18 residues. Germline V gene sequence: CDR1 SGHVS, CDR2 FQNEAQ. V lost 4 bases, J lost 0 bases, and 11 bases stayed unmatched. The CDR3 coding sequence is TGTGCCAGCAGCTCCCGACAGGGGGCAACATGGATGAACACTGAAGCTTTCTTT. Translated: CASSSRQGATWMNTEAFF. The entire variable domain, with the rest obtained from reference TRBV7-8 and TRBJ1-1, is as follows: GAGVSQSPRYKVAKRGQDVALRCDPISGHVSLFWYQQALGQGPEFLTYFQNEAQLDKSGLPSDRFFAERPEGSVSTLKIQRTQQEDSAVYLCASSSRQGATWMNTEAFFGQGTRLTVV.

The table lists this clone with a few counts. The V call is TRBV19, the J call TRBJ1-1; D unclear. The length of the CDR3 is 12 residues. Germline V lookup: CDR1 LNHDA, CDR2 SQIVND (reference sequence). Trimming removed 7 bases from V and 4 bases from J, with 10 bases in between. The CDR3 protein is CASTIGSTEAFF. CDR3 in DNA: TGTGCCAGTACGATCGGGTCCACTGAAGCTTTCTTT.

This rearrangement joins TRBV6-9 to TRBJ2-7, with 12 bases that match TRBD1. J gave up 5 bases and V 4 bases, and 9 bases lay outside the gene matches. CDR3 length: 16 residues. CDR1 MNHGY and CDR2 SVAAGI come from the germline V gene. The CDR3 is CASSSRDRGPWDEQYF. The CDR3 coding sequence is TGTGCCAGCAGTTCGAGGGACAGGGGGCCGTGGGACGAGCAGTACTTC.

V gene TRBV5-5 combines with J gene TRBJ2-7; D ambiguous. This CDR3 region has 14 residues. Trimming left V 1 base short and J 3 bases short, with 11 bases between. Germline CDR1 reads SGHKS; CDR2 reads YYEKEE (reference sequence). CDR3 region: CASSLKQNFYEQYF. DNA for the CDR3: TGTGCCAGCAGCTTGAAACAGAATTTCTACGAGCAGTACTTC.

This clone has just one count. CDR3 sequence reads: CASRLTGNTMNTEAFF. CDR3 DNA sequence: TGTGCCAGCAGGTTGACAGGGAATACGATGAACACTGAAGCTTTCTTT. The chain is built from TRBV27 and TRBJ1-1; 7 bases align to TRBD1. Germline V gene data show CDR1 as MNHEY and CDR2 as SMNVEV (reference sequence). The V segment lost 6 bases and the J segment 0 bases; nucleotides outside the gene matches: 10. The CDR3 totals 16 residues.

The gene calls are TRBV5-1 and TRBJ2-7, with D possibly being TRBD2 (5 bases). Trimming removed 0 bases at V and 3 bases at J, with 7 bases between. The CDR3 has 13 amino acids. Germline lookup yields CDR1 SGHRS and CDR2 YFSETQ. The DNA of the CDR3 is TGCGCCAGCAGCTTGGGACTACTCTACGAGCAGTACTTC. It encodes CASSLGLLYEQYF.

The chain has TRBV27 and TRBJ2-2; 8 bases fit TRBD2. The CDR3 loop spans 17 amino acids. Germline loops: CDR1 MNHEY, CDR2 SMNVEV (reference sequence). The V segment lost 0 bases and the J segment 7 bases; nucleotides outside the gene matches: 10. CDR3 coding DNA: TGTGCCAGCAGTTTATCGATCGGGAGGGCCTTTGGCGGGGAGCTGTTTTTT. This sequence encodes CASSLSIGRAFGGELFF.

The chain carries TRBV6-6 and TRBJ2-5, with D possibly matching TRBD1 (6 bases). From germline, CDR1 is MNHNY and CDR2 SVGAGI (reference sequence). With 5 bases removed from V and 4 bases from J, the gap between germline ends came to 8 bases. The CDR3 covers 12 residues. The DNA of the CDR3 is TGTGCCAGCAGTCCAGGGGCAGAGACCCAGTACTTC. This translates into CASSPGAETQYF.

This clone was seen only once. This sequence joins TRBV29-1 and TRBJ1-2; no clear D gene. The V end lost 5 bases, the J end lost 6 bases, and 16 bases lay between the germline ends. This CDR3 has 13 amino acids. Germline loops: CDR1 SQVTM, CDR2 ANQGSEA. CDR3 protein: CSVMREGRDGYTF. The CDR3 bases are TGCAGCGTTATGAGGGAGGGTAGGGATGGCTACACCTTC.

The chain carries TRBV4-1 and TRBJ2-4, with a possible D match to TRBD2 (6 bases). The CDR3 covers 14 residues. V shed 5 bases and J shed 5 bases, with 13 bases lying between them. In germline, CDR1 is MGHRA, CDR2 YSYEKL. The CDR3 nucleotides are TGCGCCAGCAGCTTGGGACTGACAGAAAACATTCAGTACTTC. This translates into CASSLGLTENIQYF.

The gene calls are TRBV15 and TRBJ2-3; a weak D match, TRBD1 (5 bases). The CDR3 is made up of 13 amino acids. Germline V gene lookup returns CDR1 LNHNV and CDR2 YYDKDF (reference sequence). Trimming took off 8 bases at V and 0 bases at J, with 9 bases between the two ends. In DNA form, the CDR3 reads TGTGCCACCGGAGACAGTAGCACAGATACGCAGTATTTT. Translation gives CATGDSSTDTQYF.

V is TRBV28 and J is TRBJ1-5; D remains ambiguous. This CDR3 spans 19 amino acids. Germline values: CDR1 MDHEN, CDR2 SYDVKM. Trimming cost V 2 bases and J 1 base, with 21 bases left between them. Here the CDR3 DNA reads TGTGCCAGCAGTTTAGCAGGCCGGTTTAAGGAAAAGAGCAATCAGCCCCAGCATTTT. Encoded protein: CASSLAGRFKEKSNQPQHF.